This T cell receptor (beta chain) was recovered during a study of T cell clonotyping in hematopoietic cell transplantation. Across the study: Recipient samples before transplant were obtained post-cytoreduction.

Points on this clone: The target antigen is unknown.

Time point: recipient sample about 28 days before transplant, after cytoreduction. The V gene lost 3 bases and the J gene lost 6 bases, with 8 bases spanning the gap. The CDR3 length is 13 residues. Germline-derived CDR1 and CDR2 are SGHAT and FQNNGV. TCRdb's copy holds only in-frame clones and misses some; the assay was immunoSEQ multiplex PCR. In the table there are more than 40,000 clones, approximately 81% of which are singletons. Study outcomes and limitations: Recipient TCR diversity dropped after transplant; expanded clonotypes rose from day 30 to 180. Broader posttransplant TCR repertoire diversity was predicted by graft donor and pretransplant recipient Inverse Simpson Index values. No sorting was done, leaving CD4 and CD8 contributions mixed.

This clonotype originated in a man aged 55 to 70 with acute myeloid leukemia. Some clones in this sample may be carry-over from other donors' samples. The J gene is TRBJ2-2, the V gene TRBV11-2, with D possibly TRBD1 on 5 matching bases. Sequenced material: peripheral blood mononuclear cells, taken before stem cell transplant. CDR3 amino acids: CASSLGRAGELFF. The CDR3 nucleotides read TGTGCCAGCAGCTTGGGGCGCGCCGGGGAGCTGTTTTTT.